These 16 T cell receptor beta chains originate from one sample sequenced in a study of patients and donors after allogeneic stem cell transplantation. Each CDR3 protein gets one entry after TCRdb re-called the RT-PCR reads with MiXCR. The sample gives more than 850,000 distinct CDR3 sequences, around 17% of which show up once; roughly 6% is in the top ten. Source material: blood, either unsorted or a sorted T cell fraction (not recorded which). The receptor source for this set is a human donor who was either an allogeneic HSCT recipient or a stem cell or donor lymphocyte infusion donor (not recorded which). It is not recorded whose cells these are; they may come from a transplant donor.

This clonotype was seen only a few times. The chain is built from TRBV9 and TRBJ2-7, with 9 bases fitting TRBD2. The CDR3 runs to 15 residues. The V segment lost 2 bases and the J segment 6 bases; nucleotides outside the gene matches: 9. Germline loops: CDR1 SGDLS, CDR2 YYNGEE. The CDR3 loop is CASSVSLAGLGEQYF. The CDR3, as DNA: TGTGCCAGCAGCGTTTCCCTAGCGGGATTAGGCGAGCAGTACTTC.

The J gene is TRBJ2-2, the V gene TRBV27, with D possibly TRBD1 on 6 matching bases. Germline V CDR1 and CDR2: MNHEY, SMNVEV (reference sequence). The length of the CDR3 is 19 residues. V was shortened by 5 bases and J by 0 bases, with 22 bases between the two germline ends. The CDR3 spells CASSPPSTGLIANTGELFF. The CDR3 bases are TGTGCCAGCAGTCCCCCTTCGACAGGTCTCATTGCGAACACCGGGGAGCTGTTTTTT.

This clonotype was seen many times. This CDR3 is CASSPDGGPGNIQYF. DNA for the CDR3: TGTGCCAGCAGTCCTGATGGGGGTCCGGGAAACATTCAGTACTTC. The rearrangement links TRBV12-3 or TRBV12-4 to TRBJ2-4; D could derive from TRBD1 or TRBD2 (5 bases each). This CDR3 spans 15 amino acids. The V end was cut by 5 bases, the J end by 6 bases, with 17 bases between.

This clonotype was detected only a few times. CDR3 residues: CASSPQGTANTEAFF. The DNA for the CDR3 is TGTGCCAGCAGTCCCCAAGGGACAGCGAACACTGAAGCTTTCTTT. The chain carries TRBV6-1 and TRBJ1-1, with 7 bases aligning to TRBD1. Germline trimming cut 5 bases from V and 1 base from J; bases unmatched to any gene: 7. Germline V gives CDR1 MNHNS, CDR2 SASEGT. This CDR3 has 15 residues.

This clonotype was counted a few times. The chain combines TRBV3-1 with TRBJ1-2, with D hard to call. From germline, CDR1 is LGHDT and CDR2 YNNKEL (reference sequence). Trimming pared 1 base from V and 8 bases from J, leaving 8 bases between. The CDR3 has 12 residues. CDR3 sequence (DNA): TGTGCCAGCAGCCAAGGGCCGAACGGCTACACCTTC. It specifies CASSQGPNGYTF.

This clonotype was counted between two and nine times. The rearrangement joins TRBV6-1 to TRBJ1-1; D remains unclear. The CDR3 totals 15 residues. Germline CDR1 and CDR2: MNHNS and SASEGT. V gave up 2 bases and J gave up 2 bases, with 12 bases separating them. CDR3 DNA: TGTGCCAGCAGTGAACATACTGGGATCAACACTGAAGCTTTCTTT. This translates into CASSEHTGINTEAFF.

This clonotype has only one observation. The CDR3 coding sequence is TGTGCCAGCACCCTAGACAGTAGCACAGATACGCAGTATTTT. It codes for CASTLDSSTDTQYF. The chain links TRBV7-9 to TRBJ2-3, with D perhaps TRBD1 (5 bases). Germline V gene data show CDR1 as SEHNR and CDR2 as FQNEAQ (reference sequence). This CDR3 is built from 14 residues. The V end lost 7 bases, the J end lost 0 bases, and 11 bases lay between the germline ends.

The chain links TRBV30 to TRBJ2-7; D uncertain. The CDR3 has 11 residues. CDR1 is GTSNPN and CDR2 is SVGIG in the germline V gene (reference sequence). V lost 7 bases, J lost 5 bases, and 12 bases lay in between. CDR3 sequence reads: CASFTPHEQYF. The CDR3 DNA reads TGTGCCTCTTTCACCCCGCACGAGCAGTACTTC.

There are a few counts of this clonotype. The V gene is TRBV5-1, the J gene TRBJ2-3; perhaps D is TRBD1 or TRBD2 (5 bases each). Trimming shortened V by 2 bases and J by 0 bases, and 10 bases separated the two germline ends. CDR1 is SGHRS and CDR2 is YFSETQ in the germline V gene. The CDR3 spans 15 residues. CDR3: CASSFPGRSTDTQYF. The CDR3 DNA follows: TGCGCCAGCAGCTTCCCGGGACGGAGCACAGATACGCAGTATTTT.

This chain connects TRBV10-3 to TRBJ2-1, with 7 bases that match TRBD2. The J segment lost 2 bases and the V segment lost 4 bases, leaving 8 bases of the junction unmatched. The length of the CDR3 is 16 residues. Per germline, CDR1 ENHRY and CDR2 SYGVKD. The CDR3 reads CAISGTKGTTYNEQFF. DNA of the CDR3: TGTGCCATCAGTGGGACTAAGGGGACTACCTACAATGAGCAGTTCTTC.

This clonotype turned up a few times. V and J are TRBV5-1 and TRBJ2-3; D unclear. Germline V gene data show CDR1 as SGHRS and CDR2 as YFSETQ. CDR3 size: 18 residues. V dropped 0 bases and J dropped 2 bases, with 19 bases sitting between them. The CDR3 sequence is CASSLALAGPITTDTQYF. Here the CDR3 DNA reads TGCGCCAGCAGCTTGGCCTTGGCAGGACCTATTACCACAGATACGCAGTATTTT.

This clonotype was seen a handful of times. The rearrangement uses TRBV12-3 or TRBV12-4 and TRBJ1-1, with 7 bases aligning to TRBD1. Unmatched junction bases numbered 9, after V lost 7 bases and J lost 1 base. CDR3 length: 15 amino acids. CDR3 sequence: CASTLTGRRNTEAFF. For the CDR3, the DNA is TGTGCCAGCACCTTGACAGGGCGTCGGAACACTGAAGCTTTCTTT.

This clonotype was recorded a few times. The chain joins TRBV15 to TRBJ2-1, with TRBD1 identical over 7 bases. The CDR3 has 20 amino acids. Germline-derived CDR1 and CDR2 are LNHNV and YYDKDF (reference sequence). V lost 3 bases and J lost 1; bases outside the gene matches: 18. The CDR3 DNA reads TGTGCCACCAGCAGGGAAAAGGGCCTCCGGGGACAGACATCCTACAATGAGCAGTTCTTC. This codes for CATSREKGLRGQTSYNEQFF.

The chain is built from TRBV7-9 and TRBJ1-1, with unresolved D. The CDR3 is 15 amino acids. V dropped 5 bases and J dropped 0 bases, with 13 bases sitting between them. Germline V CDR1 and CDR2: SEHNR, FQNEAQ (reference sequence). CDR3 nucleotides: TGTGCCAGCAGCCTAGTACAAATCATGAACACTGAAGCTTTCTTT. Translated: CASSLVQIMNTEAFF.

The CDR3: CASSFGAEQYF. CDR3 sequence (DNA): TGTGCCAGCAGCTTCGGTGCCGAGCAGTACTTC. This rearrangement joins TRBV7-2 to TRBJ2-7; no clear D gene. The CDR3 spans 11 residues. Germline loops: CDR1 SGHTA, CDR2 FQGNSA. The V gene lost 3 bases and the J gene lost 6 bases, with 6 bases spanning the gap.

This clonotype was found a few times. The CDR3 spells CASSHIGRGDYEQYF. The CDR3 region has the DNA TGCGCCAGCAGCCACATCGGCAGGGGGGACTACGAGCAGTACTTC. The rearrangement uses TRBV4-1 and TRBJ2-7; tentatively, D is TRBD1 (7 bases). The CDR3 extends over 15 amino acids. CDR1 and CDR2 (germline): MGHRA, YSYEKL. Trimming pared 3 bases from V and 3 bases from J, leaving 15 bases between.